The 14 T cell receptor beta chains listed next were all sequenced from one sample in a study of shared clonotypes between healthy human individuals. It was CD45RO-negative cells, positively selected for CCR7, that made up naive CD8 cells, with terminally differentiated effector memory CD45RA+ cells excluded. Produced via immunoSEQ multiplex PCR; TCRdb's table is partial and in-frame only. The top ten hold 0.095% to 0.12% of the sample, which has approximately 650,000 clones, about 95% seen once. The sample consisted of naive CD8+ T cells sorted from blood. The source is a woman in her thirties in good health.

The chain recombines TRBV27 with TRBJ2-7; 10 nucleotides line up with TRBD1. The V segment lost 8 bases and the J segment 4 bases; nucleotides outside the gene matches: 2. Germline CDR1 and CDR2: MNHEY and SMNVEV (reference sequence). CDR3 length: 12 residues. The CDR3 here is CASGQGGYEQYF. CDR3 bases: TGTGCCAGCGGACAGGGGGGATACGAGCAGTACTTC.

The chain combines TRBV9 with TRBJ2-1; D is unresolved. The CDR3 is 15 residues long. V was pared by 0 bases and J by 2 bases, with 9 bases between. Per the germline V gene, CDR1 is SGDLS and CDR2 is YYNGEE. The CDR3 here is CASSVAPEPYNEQFF. The CDR3 nucleotides read TGTGCCAGCAGCGTAGCTCCGGAACCCTACAATGAGCAGTTCTTC.

In DNA form, the CDR3 reads TGTGCCAGCAGTTATTCGTCAAGGAAGGACACTGAAGCTTTCTTT. It is translated as CASSYSSRKDTEAFF. The gene calls are TRBV6-6 and TRBJ1-1; D not certain. Germline V lookup: CDR1 MNHNY, CDR2 SVGAGI (reference sequence). The V end lost 3 bases, the J end lost 3 bases, and 14 bases lay between the germline ends. The CDR3 spans 15 residues.

The CDR3 DNA follows: TGTGCCAGCAGTCTACTCGGGACTAGCGGGAACCCCTACGAGCAGTACTTC. Translated, it gives CASSLLGTSGNPYEQYF. The rearrangement joins TRBV27 to TRBJ2-7, with 13 bases fitting TRBD2. Germline CDR1 is MNHEY and CDR2 is SMNVEV (reference sequence). The CDR3 sequence is 17 residues long. J gave up 2 bases and V 5 bases, and 9 bases lay outside the gene matches.

The chain recombines TRBV19 with TRBJ2-7, with 8 bases lining up with TRBD1. CDR1 and CDR2 from the germline V gene are LNHDA and SQIVND (reference sequence). The length of the CDR3 is 16 residues. The trim removed 3 bases at V and 5 bases at J, leaving 12 bases unmatched. CDR3: CASSIISAGGFHEQYF. CDR3 in DNA: TGTGCCAGTAGTATTATATCGGCAGGGGGCTTCCACGAGCAGTACTTC. Looking up the rest from reference TRBV19 and TRBJ2-7 gives the full variable domain: DGGITQSPKYLFRKEGQNVTLSCEQNLNHDAMYWYRQDPGQGLRLIYYSQIVNDFQKGDIAEGYSVSREKKESFPLTVTSAQKNPTAFYLCASSIISAGGFHEQYFGPGTRLTVT.

The gene calls are TRBV4-1 and TRBJ2-1, with D possibly called TRBD1 or TRBD2 (6 bases each). V was clipped by 0 bases and J by 15 bases, with 18 bases between them. The CDR3 runs 14 residues. Germline values: CDR1 MGHRA, CDR2 YSYEKL. CDR3 amino acids: CASSQDRNRGETFF. For the CDR3, the DNA is TGCGCCAGCAGCCAAGATCGCAATAGGGGGGAAACGTTCTTC.

The chain uses TRBV19 and TRBJ2-7; 16 positions agree with TRBD2. CDR1 and CDR2 from the germline V gene are LNHDA and SQIVND (reference sequence). V trimming: 5 bases; J trimming: 2 bases; junction bases outside the gene matches: 3. The CDR3 runs 16 residues. CDR3 protein: CASSAGTSGRAYEQYF. CDR3 sequence (DNA): TGTGCCAGTAGTGCCGGGACTAGCGGGAGGGCCTACGAGCAGTACTTC.

The genes are TRBV9 and TRBJ1-2, with TRBD1 identical over 8 bases. V gave up 3 bases and J gave up 4 bases; unmatched junction bases: 8. This CDR3 is 15 amino acids long. Germline loops: CDR1 SGDLS, CDR2 YYNGEE. The DNA of the CDR3 is TGTGCCAGCAGCGGCTCAGGGGGCGCCGGCTATGGCTACACCTTC. It encodes CASSGSGGAGYGYTF.

The V call is TRBV4-1, the J call TRBJ2-3; D is unclear. V was clipped by 4 bases and J by 2 bases, with 10 bases between them. CDR3 length: 14 residues. Germline V CDR1 and CDR2: MGHRA, YSYEKL. The CDR3 DNA reads as TGCGCCAGCAGCCGCGGACCTCTCACAGATACGCAGTATTTT. This encodes CASSRGPLTDTQYF.

The rearrangement links TRBV10-2 to TRBJ2-7; D uncertain. V lost 6 bases and J 4 bases, leaving 10 bases between the germline ends. The CDR3 is made up of 12 amino acids. Germline V gene sequence: CDR1 WSHSY, CDR2 SAAADI. This CDR3 is CASSLEPYEQYF. CDR3 sequence (DNA): TGCGCCAGCAGCCTAGAGCCATACGAGCAGTACTTC.

The J gene is TRBJ2-7, the V gene TRBV5-1; TRBD1 aligns across 9 bases. Per germline, CDR1 SGHRS and CDR2 YFSETQ. This CDR3 has 15 amino acids. V shed 4 bases, J shed 2 bases, and the junction held 7 bases outside the gene matches. This chain's CDR3 is CASSLGQGKTYEQYF. In DNA form, the CDR3 reads TGCGCCAGCAGCCTGGGACAGGGAAAAACCTACGAGCAGTACTTC.

V is TRBV6-5 and J is TRBJ1-1, with TRBD1 matching over 8 bases. The CDR3 has 13 residues. The junction had 4 bases not matched to a gene; V was cut back by 5 bases and J by 5 bases. CDR1 and CDR2 (germline): MNHEY, SVGAGI. CDR3 amino acids: CASSLTGATEAFF. CDR3 nucleotide sequence: TGTGCCAGCAGTCTGACAGGGGCGACTGAAGCTTTCTTT.

The rearrangement joins TRBV10-1 to TRBJ2-3, with D unresolved. CDR3 size: 16 residues. Germline-derived CDR1 and CDR2 are WNHNN and SYGVQD (reference sequence). V lost 2 bases, J lost 3 bases, and 15 bases lay in between. CDR3 bases: TGCGCCAGCAGTGAGCGTTTGACGGTCCGTACAGATACGCAGTATTTT. It yields the protein CASSERLTVRTDTQYF.

This clone has just one count. The chain couples TRBV5-5 to TRBJ2-3; no reliable D call. There are 13 residues in the CDR3. V was clipped by 3 bases and J by 2 bases, with 7 bases between them. From germline, CDR1 is SGHKS and CDR2 YYEKEE (reference sequence). DNA of the CDR3: TGTGCCAGCAGCTGGGCCCTCACAGATACGCAGTATTTT. Translating it yields CASSWALTDTQYF.